The entry below describes one T cell receptor (beta chain). This entry belongs to a study of control samples from healthy donors and cancer patients. The method was immunoSEQ multiplex PCR; TCRdb's version includes in-frame clones alone and lacks a portion of them. The table lists a few hundred thousand clones, roughly 90% of them singletons. V dropped 2 bases and J dropped 5 bases, with 12 bases sitting between them. Per the germline V gene, CDR1 is SGHTA and CDR2 is FQGTGA. This CDR3 is built from 14 residues. V and J are TRBV7-3 and TRBJ2-5; no firm D call. Sample: PBMCs. The receptor's source is a man in his forties with head and neck cancer. CDR3 loop: CASSLWGFGETQYF. The CDR3 DNA follows: TGTGCCAGCAGCTTATGGGGATTTGGGGAGACCCAGTACTTC.